This T cell receptor (beta chain) was sequenced during a study of CD8 T cells in Susac syndrome. The study sequenced TCR beta in blood CD8+ and CD4+ T cells. TEMRA cells were enriched by FACS, and CD4+ and CD8+ T cells were negatively isolated. Reverse transcription of about 0.5 to 1 ug RNA used random hexamers. TCR beta CDR3 was amplified by immunoSEQ covering 54 Vbeta and 13 Jbeta. From the immunoSEQ multiplex PCR reads, TCRdb called clonotypes with MiXCR, one entry per CDR3 protein. The sample shows about 180,000 distinct CDR3 sequences, 85% to 95% of them seen only once. Germline V gene lookup returns CDR1 MDHEN and CDR2 SYDVKM. The junction had 5 bases not matched to a gene; V was cut back by 5 bases and J by 2 bases. The CDR3 is made up of 14 amino acids.

The genes are TRBV28 and TRBJ2-5; 7 bases map to TRBD1. Input material: CD8+ T cells from PBMCs. The sequence was obtained from a human donor with multiple sclerosis. As DNA, the CDR3 is TGTGCCAGCAGTCCCGTGGACAGGCAAGAGACCCAGTACTTC. Its translation: CASSPVDRQETQYF.